The entry below gives a single T cell receptor (beta chain) sequence along with its context. The antigen is unknown. Its ends do not fully match the called genes, so a read error is possible. The data were taken from a study of a mutant IDH1 vaccine in newly diagnosed glioma. Across the whole study: The earlier regimen, radiotherapy, temozolomide, or both, was most often both.

Time point of the sample: week 11, during vaccination. The investigators gave 300 ug of mutant IDH1 20-mer peptide in each vaccine dose, together with topical imiquimod. The data were produced by immunoSEQ multiplex PCR, yet TCRdb's version contains in-frame clones alone and is incomplete. Among under 150,000 clones listed, around 90% were seen once. Germline CDR1 reads SSHAT; CDR2 reads FNYEAQ (reference sequence). This CDR3 is built from 12 residues. This TCR derives from a woman aged 45-65 years with glioma. The gene calls are TRBV7-7 and TRBJ2-1; D unclear. The sequencing here drew on PBMCs, taken from a glioma patient whose treatment included an IDH1 peptide vaccine. In DNA, the CDR3 is TGTGCTAGCAGCCTTCATAATAATGAGCAGTTCTTC. It codes for CASSLHNNEQFF. The full variable domain, with the rest looked up from reference TRBV7-7 and TRBJ2-1, is GAGVSQSPRYKVTKRGQDVTLRCDPISSHATLYWYQQALGQGPEFLTYFNYEAQPDKSGLPSDRFSAERPEGSISTLTIQRTEQRDSAMYRCASSLHNNEQFFGPGTRLTVL.